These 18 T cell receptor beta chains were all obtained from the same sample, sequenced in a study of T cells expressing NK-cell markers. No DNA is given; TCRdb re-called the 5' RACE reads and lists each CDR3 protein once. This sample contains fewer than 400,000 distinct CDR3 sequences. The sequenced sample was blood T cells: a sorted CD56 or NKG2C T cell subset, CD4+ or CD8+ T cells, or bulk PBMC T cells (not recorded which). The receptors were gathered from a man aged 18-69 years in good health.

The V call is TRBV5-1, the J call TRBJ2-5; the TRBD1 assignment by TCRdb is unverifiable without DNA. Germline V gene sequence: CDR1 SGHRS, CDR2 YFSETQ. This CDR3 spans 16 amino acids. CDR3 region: CASSGRDRVGTATQYF.

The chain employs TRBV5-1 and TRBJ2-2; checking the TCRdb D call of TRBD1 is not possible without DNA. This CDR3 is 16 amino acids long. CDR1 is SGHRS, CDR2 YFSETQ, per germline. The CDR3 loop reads CASSHPGQSNTGELFF. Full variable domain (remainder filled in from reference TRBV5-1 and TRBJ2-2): KAGVTQTPRYLIKTRGQQVTLSCSPISGHRSVSWYQQTPGQGLQFLFEYFSETQRNKGNFPGRFSGRQFSNSRSEMNVSTLELGDSALYLCASSHPGQSNTGELFFGEGSRLTVL.

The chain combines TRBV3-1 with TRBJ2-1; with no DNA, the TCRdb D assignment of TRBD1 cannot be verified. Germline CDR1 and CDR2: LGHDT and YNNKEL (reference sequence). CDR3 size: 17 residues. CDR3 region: CASSNNAGTGKYNEQFF.

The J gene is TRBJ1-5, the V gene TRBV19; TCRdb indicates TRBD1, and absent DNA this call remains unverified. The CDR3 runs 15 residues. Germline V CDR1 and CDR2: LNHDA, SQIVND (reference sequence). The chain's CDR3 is CASSLQGTSNQPQHF.

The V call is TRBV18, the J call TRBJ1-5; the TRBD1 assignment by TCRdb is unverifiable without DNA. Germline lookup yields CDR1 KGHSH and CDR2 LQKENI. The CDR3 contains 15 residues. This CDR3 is CASSPMTAQNQPQHF.

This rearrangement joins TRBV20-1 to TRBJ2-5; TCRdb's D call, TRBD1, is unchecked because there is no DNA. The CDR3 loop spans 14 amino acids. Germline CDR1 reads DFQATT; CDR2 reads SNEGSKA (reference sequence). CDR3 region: CSADPSRGEETQYF.

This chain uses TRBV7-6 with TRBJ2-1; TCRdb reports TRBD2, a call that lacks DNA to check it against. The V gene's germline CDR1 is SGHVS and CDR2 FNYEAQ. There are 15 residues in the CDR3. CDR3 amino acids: CASSAISGGLDEQFF.

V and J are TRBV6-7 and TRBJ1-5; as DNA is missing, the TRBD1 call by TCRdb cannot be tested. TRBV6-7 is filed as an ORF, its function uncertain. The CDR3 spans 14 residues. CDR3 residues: CASSPSTGAQPQHF.

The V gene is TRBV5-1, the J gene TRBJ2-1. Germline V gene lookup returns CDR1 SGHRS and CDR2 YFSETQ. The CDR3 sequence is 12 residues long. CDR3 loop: CASSLDRLRQFF.

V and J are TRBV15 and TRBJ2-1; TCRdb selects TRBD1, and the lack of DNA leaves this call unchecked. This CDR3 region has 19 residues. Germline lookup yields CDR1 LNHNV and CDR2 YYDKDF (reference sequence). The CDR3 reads CATSRIKRDRLFSYNEQFF.

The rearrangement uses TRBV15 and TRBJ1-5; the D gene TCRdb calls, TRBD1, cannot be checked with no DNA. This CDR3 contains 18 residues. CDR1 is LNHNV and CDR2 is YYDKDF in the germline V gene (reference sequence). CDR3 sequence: CATSRDWPDRGFGQPQHF.

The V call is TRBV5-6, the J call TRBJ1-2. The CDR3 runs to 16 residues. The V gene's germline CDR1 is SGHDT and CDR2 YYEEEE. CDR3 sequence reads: CASSFPAGFRSYGYTF.

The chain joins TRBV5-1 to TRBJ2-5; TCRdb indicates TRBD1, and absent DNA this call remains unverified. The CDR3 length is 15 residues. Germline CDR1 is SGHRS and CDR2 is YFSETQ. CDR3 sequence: CASSPTPGRQETQYF.

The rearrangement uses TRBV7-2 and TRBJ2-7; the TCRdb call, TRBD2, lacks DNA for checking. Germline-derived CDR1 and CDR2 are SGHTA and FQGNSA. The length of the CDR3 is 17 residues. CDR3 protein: CASSLAPPLAGGLEQYF.

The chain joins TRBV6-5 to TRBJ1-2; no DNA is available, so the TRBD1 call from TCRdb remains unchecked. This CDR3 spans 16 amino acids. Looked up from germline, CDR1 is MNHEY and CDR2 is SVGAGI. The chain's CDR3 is CASSYSRTGVNYGYTF.

CDR3 protein: CASSSPNIGTQYF. The gene calls are TRBV7-3 and TRBJ2-3; the D gene TCRdb calls, TRBD1, cannot be checked with no DNA. The CDR3 is made up of 13 amino acids. Germline-derived CDR1 and CDR2 are SGHTA and FQGTGA.

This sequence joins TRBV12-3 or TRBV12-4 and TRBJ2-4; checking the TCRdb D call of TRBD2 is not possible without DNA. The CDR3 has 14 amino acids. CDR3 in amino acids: CASSWGLEDTSQYF.

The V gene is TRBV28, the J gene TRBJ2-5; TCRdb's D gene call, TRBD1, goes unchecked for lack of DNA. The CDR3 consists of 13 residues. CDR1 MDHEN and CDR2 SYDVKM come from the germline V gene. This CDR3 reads CASIGTGRETQYF.